This section outlines one TCR beta chain sequence together with its context. Its matching antigen is unknown. The CDR3 covers 16 residues. Germline V CDR1 and CDR2: LNHDA, SQIVND (reference sequence). J gave up 1 base and V 6 bases, and 5 bases lay outside the gene matches. This record belongs to a study of shared clonotypes between healthy human individuals. The study's findings and limits: Researchers found naive subsets generally carried larger estimated richness than memory subsets.

The investigators split CD4+ cells into a CD45RA+ naive subset and a CD45RA-negative memory subset. Method: immunoSEQ multiplex PCR; TCRdb's copy keeps in-frame clones and lacks some. Here the sample spans roughly 1,600,000 clones, around 98.5% being singletons. V gene TRBV19 combines with J gene TRBJ2-5, with 13 bases aligning to TRBD2. The sequenced material came from naive CD4+ T cells sorted from blood. Subset defined: CD45RA+ positively selected. The TCR originated in a man aged 25-45 years in good health. CDR3 in amino acids: CASRRTSGGIQETQYF. The CDR3, as DNA: TGTGCCAGTAGACGGACTAGCGGGGGAATCCAAGAGACCCAGTACTTC.